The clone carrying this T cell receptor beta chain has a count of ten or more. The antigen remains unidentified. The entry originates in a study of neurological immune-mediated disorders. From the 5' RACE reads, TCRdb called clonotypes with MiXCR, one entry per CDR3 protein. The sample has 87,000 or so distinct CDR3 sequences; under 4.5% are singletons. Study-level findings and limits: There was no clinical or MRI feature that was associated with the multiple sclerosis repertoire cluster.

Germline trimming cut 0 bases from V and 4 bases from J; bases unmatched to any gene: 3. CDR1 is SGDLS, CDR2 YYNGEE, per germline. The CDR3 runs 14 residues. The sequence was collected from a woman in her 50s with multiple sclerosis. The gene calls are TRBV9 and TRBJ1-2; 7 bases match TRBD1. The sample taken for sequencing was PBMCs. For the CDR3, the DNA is TGTGCCAGCAGCGTAGCCCAGGGGGGCTATGGCTACACCTTC. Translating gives CASSVAQGGYGYTF.